The entry that follows covers one T cell receptor beta chain sequence. V was shortened by 0 bases and J by 0 bases, with 21 bases between the two germline ends. Germline CDR1 SGHRS, CDR2 YFSETQ. The CDR3 is 20 amino acids. Study members were between about 18 and 95 years old and lived in 24 US regions. This entry belongs to a study of blood T cell repertoires in COVID-19. Original data processing: Amplification from reference gene primers served as the basis for estimated nucleated cell counts. Data came from immunoSEQ multiplex PCR; TCRdb stores just in-frame clones and leaves some out. V, J and clone size derive from that table, while D and trimming were established from the DNA sequence. The sample yields approximately 100,000 clones, 65% to 90% seen once.

The source material was PBMCs or T cells enriched from blood (not recorded which). The gene calls are TRBV5-1 and TRBJ2-2; D perhaps matches TRBD2 (5 bases). The sequence derives from a woman aged 45-59 years who had recovered from COVID-19. The CDR3 coding sequence is TGCGCCAGCAGCTTGGGCGGTATTCGTAGCCGGGGAGCGAACACCGGGGAGCTGTTTTTT. Encoded protein: CASSLGGIRSRGANTGELFF.